Listed below are T cell receptor beta chains from one sample, sequenced in a study of early T cells in non-severe SARS-CoV-2 infection. TCRdb independently ran MiXCR on the 5' RACE reads; one entry per CDR3 protein. Of 75,000 to 80,000 distinct CDR3 sequences listed, approximately 9.1% are singletons. Sequencing used whole blood. These receptors all come from an adult who was a healthcare worker with PCR-confirmed SARS-CoV-2 infection or an uninfected control (not recorded which). Both conserved end residues are part of each CDR3. D genes are given only for firm matches.

d_call | cdr3_length | j_call | v_call | cdr3_aa
NA | 13 | TRBJ2-5 | TRBV7-9 | CASRAGRQETQYF
TRBD1 | 14 | TRBJ2-7 | TRBV12-3/TRBV12-4 | CASTPRTGTYEQYF
NA | 15 | TRBJ1-4 | TRBV29-1 | CSVGAGAATNEKLFF
NA | 13 | TRBJ2-5 | TRBV7-9 | CASSLAMVETQYF
NA | 13 | TRBJ1-1 | TRBV7-9 | CASSFSSAQGAFF
NA | 15 | TRBJ2-6 | TRBV10-3 | CAIRDGGSGANVLTF
NA | 17 | TRBJ2-4 | TRBV7-9 | CASSPPVTQVAKNIQYF
NA | 16 | TRBJ2-1 | TRBV5-1 | CASSLPQDSSYNEQFF
TRBD2 | 15 | TRBJ2-1 | TRBV10-3 | CAITVGTSGRNEQFF
NA | 16 | TRBJ2-5 | TRBV4-2 | CASSQGQGGGQETQYF
NA | 15 | TRBJ1-3 | TRBV28 | CASSPDNRSGNTIYF
NA | 12 | TRBJ2-3 | TRBV28 | CASSPFTDTQYF
NA | 14 | TRBJ1-3 | TRBV27 | CASSPGFSGNTIYF
NA | 14 | TRBJ1-5 | TRBV2 | CASTGGILNQPQHF
NA | 14 | TRBJ1-1 | TRBV28 | CASSFAGRRTEAFF
TRBD2 | 17 | TRBJ2-1 | TRBV12-3/TRBV12-4 | CASSPLSGRGLNNEQFF
TRBD1 | 14 | TRBJ2-7 | TRBV30 | CAWSMDRNTHEQYF
NA | 13 | TRBJ2-7 | TRBV6-1 | CASRESSSYEQYF
NA | 15 | TRBJ1-5 | TRBV6-6 | CASSSTGTGNQPQHF
NA | 15 | TRBJ2-3 | TRBV12-3/TRBV12-4 | CASSLLGRGTDTQYF
NA | 16 | TRBJ2-5 | TRBV27 | CASTYPAEDHQETQYF
NA | 15 | TRBJ2-1 | TRBV9 | CASIVLARGGNEQFF
NA | 15 | TRBJ2-2 | TRBV7-9 | CASSPPTLNTGELFF
NA | 14 | TRBJ2-1 | TRBV11-2 | CASSLEQTYNEQFF
NA | 13 | TRBJ1-5 | TRBV9 | CASSVDGNQPQHF
TRBD1 | 14 | TRBJ1-5 | TRBV28 | CASREQGAYQPQHF
TRBD2 | 15 | TRBJ2-1 | TRBV18 | CASSSGLAGDGEQFF
TRBD2 | 16 | TRBJ2-3 | TRBV6-4 | CASSDRAGGPTDTQYF
NA | 12 | TRBJ2-2 | TRBV28 | CASHTYTGELFF
TRBD2 | 17 | TRBJ2-2 | TRBV18 | CASSPPVGGPHTGELFF
TRBD2 | 16 | TRBJ2-2 | TRBV7-6 | CASSLGPQRESGELFF
TRBD1 | 15 | TRBJ2-2 | TRBV19 | CASSRYRGRTGELFF
NA | 12 | TRBJ1-1 | TRBV4-1 | CASSQDGTEAFF
TRBD1 | 15 | TRBJ1-2 | TRBV5-1 | CASSLKGQGGYGYTF
NA | 12 | TRBJ2-7 | TRBV11-1 | CASSDRELEQYF
NA | 15 | TRBJ2-7 | TRBV4-1 | CASSQVPSATYEQYF
NA | 16 | TRBJ2-4 | TRBV7-2 | CASSSAPGLKDDIQYF
NA | 15 | TRBJ2-1 | TRBV11-1 | CASSLLSYYANEQFF
NA | 11 | TRBJ2-5 | TRBV2 | CASRVSETQYF
NA | 14 | TRBJ1-1 | TRBV27 | CASSLTGTNTEAFF